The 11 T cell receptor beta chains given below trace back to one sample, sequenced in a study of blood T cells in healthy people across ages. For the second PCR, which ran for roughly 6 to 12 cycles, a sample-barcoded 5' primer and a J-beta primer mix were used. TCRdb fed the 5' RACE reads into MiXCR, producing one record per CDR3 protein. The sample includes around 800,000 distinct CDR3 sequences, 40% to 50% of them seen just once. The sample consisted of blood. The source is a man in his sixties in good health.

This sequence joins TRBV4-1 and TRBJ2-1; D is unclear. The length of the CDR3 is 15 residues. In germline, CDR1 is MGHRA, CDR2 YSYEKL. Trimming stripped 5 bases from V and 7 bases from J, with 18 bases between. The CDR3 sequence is CASSALRNSMNEQFF. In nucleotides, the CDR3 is TGCGCCAGCAGCGCCCTCAGAAATTCGATGAATGAGCAGTTCTTC.

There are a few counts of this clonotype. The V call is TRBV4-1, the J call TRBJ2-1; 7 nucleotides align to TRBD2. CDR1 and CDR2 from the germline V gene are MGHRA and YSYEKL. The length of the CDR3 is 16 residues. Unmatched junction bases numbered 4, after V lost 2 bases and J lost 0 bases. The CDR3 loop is CASSQTSASSYNEQFF. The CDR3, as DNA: TGCGCCAGCAGCCAAACTAGCGCATCCTCCTACAATGAGCAGTTCTTC.

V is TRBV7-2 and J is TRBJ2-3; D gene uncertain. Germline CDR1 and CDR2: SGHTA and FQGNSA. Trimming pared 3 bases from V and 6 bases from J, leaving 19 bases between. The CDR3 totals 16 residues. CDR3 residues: CASSFDTASGMDTQYF. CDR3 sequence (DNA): TGTGCCAGCAGCTTCGATACCGCCTCAGGAATGGATACGCAGTATTTT.

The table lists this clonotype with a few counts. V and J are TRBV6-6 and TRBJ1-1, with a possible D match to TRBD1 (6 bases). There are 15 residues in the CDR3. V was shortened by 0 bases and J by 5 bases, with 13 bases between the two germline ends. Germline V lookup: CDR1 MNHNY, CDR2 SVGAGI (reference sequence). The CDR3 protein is CASSYSYGGGTEAFF. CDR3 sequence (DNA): TGTGCCAGCAGTTACTCTTACGGGGGCGGTACTGAAGCTTTCTTT.

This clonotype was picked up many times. The CDR3 DNA reads TGCAGCGTCGCGAACTTCCTTCAAGAGACCCAGTACTTC. Translation gives CSVANFLQETQYF. The chain employs TRBV29-1 and TRBJ2-5; D is uncertain. This CDR3 is 13 amino acids long. V was trimmed by 6 bases and J by 2 bases, leaving 13 bases between them. Germline V gene lookup returns CDR1 SQVTM and CDR2 ANQGSEA.

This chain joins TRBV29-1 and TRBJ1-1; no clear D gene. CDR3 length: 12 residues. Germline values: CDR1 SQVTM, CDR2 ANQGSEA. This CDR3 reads CTMTVMNTEAFF. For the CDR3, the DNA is TGCACCATGACCGTTATGAACACTGAAGCTTTCTTT.

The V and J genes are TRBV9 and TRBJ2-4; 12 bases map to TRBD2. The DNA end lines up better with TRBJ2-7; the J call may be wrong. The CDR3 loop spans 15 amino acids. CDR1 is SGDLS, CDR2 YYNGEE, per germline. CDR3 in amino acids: CASSERLAGVHEQYF. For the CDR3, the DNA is TGTGCCAGCAGCGAGAGACTAGCGGGGGTCCACGAGCAGTACTTC.

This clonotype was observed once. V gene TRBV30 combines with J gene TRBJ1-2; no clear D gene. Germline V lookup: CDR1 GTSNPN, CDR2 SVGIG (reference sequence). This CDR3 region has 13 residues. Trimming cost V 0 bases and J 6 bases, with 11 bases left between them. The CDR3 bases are TGTGCCTGGAGTGTTGGCGTCTACGATGGCTACACCTTC. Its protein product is CAWSVGVYDGYTF.

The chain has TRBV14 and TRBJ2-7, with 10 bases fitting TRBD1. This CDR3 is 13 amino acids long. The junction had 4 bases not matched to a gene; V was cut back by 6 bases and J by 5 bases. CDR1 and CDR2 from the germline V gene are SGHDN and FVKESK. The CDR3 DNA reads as TGTGCCAGCAGACTGACAGGGGGCAACGAGCAGTACTTC. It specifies CASRLTGGNEQYF.

The CDR3 DNA follows: TGTGCCAGCAGCGTAGGATCTGGACAGGAACTACGCGGCTACACCTTC. Translation gives CASSVGSGQELRGYTF. The genes are TRBV12-3 or TRBV12-4 and TRBJ1-2, with 7 bases that match TRBD1. There are 16 residues in the CDR3. J gave up 8 bases and V 6 bases, and 18 bases lay outside the gene matches.

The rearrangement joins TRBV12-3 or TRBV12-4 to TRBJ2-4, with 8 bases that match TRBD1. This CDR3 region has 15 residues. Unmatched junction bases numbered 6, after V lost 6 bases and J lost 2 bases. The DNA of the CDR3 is TGTGCCAGCAGGGACCACAGGGGGTCCAAAAACATTCAGTACTTC. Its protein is CASRDHRGSKNIQYF.